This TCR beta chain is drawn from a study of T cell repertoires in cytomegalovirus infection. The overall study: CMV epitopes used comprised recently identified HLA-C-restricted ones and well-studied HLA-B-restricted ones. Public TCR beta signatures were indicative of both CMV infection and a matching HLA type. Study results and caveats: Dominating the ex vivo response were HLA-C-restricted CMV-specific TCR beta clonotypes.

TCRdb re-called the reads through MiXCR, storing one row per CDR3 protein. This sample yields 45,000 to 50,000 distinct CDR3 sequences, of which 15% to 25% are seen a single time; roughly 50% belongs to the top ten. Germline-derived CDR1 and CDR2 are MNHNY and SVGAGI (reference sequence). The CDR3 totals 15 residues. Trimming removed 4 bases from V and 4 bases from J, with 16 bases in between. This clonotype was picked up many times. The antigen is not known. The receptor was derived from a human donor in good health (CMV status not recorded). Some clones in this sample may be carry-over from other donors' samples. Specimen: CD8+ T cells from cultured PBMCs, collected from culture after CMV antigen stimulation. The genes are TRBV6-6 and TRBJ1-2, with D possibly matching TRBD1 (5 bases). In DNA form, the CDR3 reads TGTGCCAGCAGTTCCGGACAAGTCACACCCTATGGCTACACCTTC. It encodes CASSSGQVTPYGYTF.